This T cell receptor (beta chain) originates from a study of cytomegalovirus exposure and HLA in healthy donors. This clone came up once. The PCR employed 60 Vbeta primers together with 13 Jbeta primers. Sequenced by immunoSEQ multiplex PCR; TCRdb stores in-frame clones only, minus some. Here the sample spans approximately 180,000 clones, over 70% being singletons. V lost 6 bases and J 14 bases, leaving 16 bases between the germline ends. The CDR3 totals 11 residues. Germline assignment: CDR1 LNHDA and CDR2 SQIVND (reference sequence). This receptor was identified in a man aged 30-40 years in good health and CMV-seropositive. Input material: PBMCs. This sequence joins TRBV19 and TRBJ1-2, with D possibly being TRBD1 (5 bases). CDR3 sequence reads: CASSAVGRRTF. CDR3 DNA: TGTGCCAGTAGCGCCGTGGGGCGGAGAACCTTC.